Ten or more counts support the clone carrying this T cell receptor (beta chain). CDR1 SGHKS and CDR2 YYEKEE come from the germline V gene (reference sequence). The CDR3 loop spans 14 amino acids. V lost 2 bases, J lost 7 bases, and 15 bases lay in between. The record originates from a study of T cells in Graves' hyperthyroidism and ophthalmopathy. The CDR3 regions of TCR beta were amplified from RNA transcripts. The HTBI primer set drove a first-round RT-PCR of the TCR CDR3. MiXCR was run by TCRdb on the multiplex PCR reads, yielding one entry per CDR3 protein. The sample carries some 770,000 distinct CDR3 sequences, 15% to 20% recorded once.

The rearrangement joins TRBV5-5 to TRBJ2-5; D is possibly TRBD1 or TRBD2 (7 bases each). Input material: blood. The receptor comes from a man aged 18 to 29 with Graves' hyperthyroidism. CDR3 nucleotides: TGTGCCAGCAGCTTTCGGACAGGCGGGGGGACCCAGTACTTC. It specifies CASSFRTGGGTQYF.